This T cell receptor (beta chain) was documented in a study of response to subunit inactivated influenza vaccine. In this sample, this clonotype turned up a few times. Its target is not known. The germline V gene has CDR1 LGHDT and CDR2 YNNKEL (reference sequence). Trimming cost V 0 bases and J 2 bases, with 10 bases left between them. This CDR3 comprises 15 residues. TCRdb ran MiXCR on the RT-PCR reads and lists one entry per CDR3 protein. In the table there are about 700,000 distinct CDR3 sequences, 14% of which are singletons. Study conclusions and caveats: Authors suggested each seasonal flu vaccination may recruit only limited numbers of new T cells.

The chain couples TRBV3-1 to TRBJ1-2, with a weak D call TRBD1 (6 bases). Material: PBMCs from blood, obtained 14 to 15 days before vaccination. The sequence was obtained from a man aged 50 to 60 who received an inactivated influenza vaccine. The CDR3 region is CASSQDWGANYGYTF. In nucleotides, the CDR3 is TGTGCCAGCAGCCAAGACTGGGGGGCGAACTATGGCTACACCTTC.